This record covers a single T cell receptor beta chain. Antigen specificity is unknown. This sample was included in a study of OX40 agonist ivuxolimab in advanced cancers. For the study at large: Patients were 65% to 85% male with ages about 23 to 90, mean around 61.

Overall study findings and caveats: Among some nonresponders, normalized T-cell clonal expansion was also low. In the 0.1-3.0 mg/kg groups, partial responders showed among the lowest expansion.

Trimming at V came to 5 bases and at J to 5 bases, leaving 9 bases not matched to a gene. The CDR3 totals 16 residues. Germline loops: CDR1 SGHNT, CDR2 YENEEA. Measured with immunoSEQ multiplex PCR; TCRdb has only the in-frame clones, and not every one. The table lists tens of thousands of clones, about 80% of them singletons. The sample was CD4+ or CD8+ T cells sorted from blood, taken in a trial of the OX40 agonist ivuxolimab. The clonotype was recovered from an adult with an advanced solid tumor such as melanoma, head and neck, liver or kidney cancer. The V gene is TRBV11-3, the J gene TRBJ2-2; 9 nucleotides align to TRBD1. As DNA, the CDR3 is TGTGCCAGCAGCCCGAGGGACAGGGCAGGAACCGGGGAGCTGTTTTTT. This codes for CASSPRDRAGTGELFF.